Listed below are T cell receptor beta chains from one sample, sequenced in a study of T cells in Graves' hyperthyroidism and ophthalmopathy. TCRdb re-derived calls from the multiplex PCR reads in MiXCR, one entry per CDR3 protein. Here the sample spans around 450,000 distinct CDR3 sequences, roughly 13% being singletons. What was sequenced was blood. The receptors come from a woman between 18 and 29 years old with Graves' hyperthyroidism. Each CDR3 is given with its conserved first and last residue. Fields, in order: V gene, clone size, D gene, J gene, CDR3 DNA, CDR3 protein. The D gene is left open where the match is weak. Only some rows state a clone size, as once, few, many or a class for expanded clones.

TRBV2	many	TRBD2	TRBJ2-1	TGTGCCAGCAAAGGCACTAGCGGGGCTTACAATGAGCAGTTCTTC	CASKGTSGAYNEQFF
TRBV28	many	NA	TRBJ1-5	TGTGCCAGCCAGGCCCCGAGGGTTAACAATCAGCCCCAGCATTTT	CASQAPRVNNQPQHF
TRBV5-6	few	TRBD2	TRBJ2-5	TGTGCCAGCAGCCCAAGGGGACTAGCGGGAGTGGAGACCCAGTACTTC	CASSPRGLAGVETQYF
TRBV11-1	NA	TRBD1	TRBJ2-3	TGTGCCAGCAGGAATACAGGGGCAGATACGCAGTATTTT	CASRNTGADTQYF
TRBV19	NA	TRBD2	TRBJ2-1	TGTGCCACTAAATCTAGCCAGGGACTAGCGGGAGTCAATGAGCAGTTCTTC	CATKSSQGLAGVNEQFF
TRBV28	NA	NA	TRBJ2-6	TGTGCCAGCAGGGGGGGGACACACCCCTTCTCTGGGGCCAACGTCCTGACTTTC	CASRGGTHPFSGANVLTF
TRBV5-4	NA	NA	TRBJ2-3	TGTGCCAGCAGCTTGAATTCGGGTCCAGATACGCAGTATTTT	CASSLNSGPDTQYF
TRBV20-1	many	NA	TRBJ1-5	TGCAGTGCTACAGGGCAAAGCAATCAGCCCCAGCATTTT	CSATGQSNQPQHF
TRBV29-1	many	NA	TRBJ2-1	TGCAGCGTTGACGGGGGAAATGAGCAGTTCTTC	CSVDGGNEQFF
TRBV20-1	few	NA	TRBJ2-1	TGCAGTGCTGTCCAGGGGGTAGCGGGCCTCCATTCCTCCTACAATGAGCAGTTCTTC	CSAVQGVAGLHSSYNEQFF
TRBV20-1	many	NA	TRBJ2-1	TGCAGTGCTGACGGGACTCGGACCACAAACAATGAGCAGTTCTTC	CSADGTRTTNNEQFF
TRBV5-1	many	TRBD1	TRBJ2-5	TGCGCCAGCAGCTTGGAACAGGGGGCCCAAGAGACCCAGTACTTC	CASSLEQGAQETQYF
TRBV5-6	few	NA	TRBJ1-5	TGTGCCAGCAGCTTGCGGGTTAGAGGGGACAATCAGCCCCAGCATTTT	CASSLRVRGDNQPQHF
TRBV5-5	NA	NA	TRBJ2-7	TGTGCCAGCAGCCCAGTGACAGCCTCCTACGAGCAGTACTTC	CASSPVTASYEQYF
TRBV20-1	many	TRBD2	TRBJ2-1	TGCAGTGCTCGTTCGGCTAGCGGGAGTTCTTTGAATGAGCAGTTCTTC	CSARSASGSSLNEQFF
TRBV2	many	TRBD1	TRBJ1-2	TGTGCCAGCAGACCGGGACAGAATGATGGCTACACCTTC	CASRPGQNDGYTF
TRBV4-1	many	NA	TRBJ2-1	TGCGCCAGCAGCCAAGTCGACTTGATGACCTACAATGAGCAGTTCTTC	CASSQVDLMTYNEQFF
TRBV20-1	many	NA	TRBJ1-1	TGCAGTGCTAGAGAGGGTACTGAAGCTTTCTTT	CSAREGTEAFF
TRBV28	many	NA	TRBJ1-1	TGTGCCAGCAGTTTTGGGGGACGCATGAACACTGAAGCTTTCTTT	CASSFGGRMNTEAFF
TRBV12-3/TRBV12-4	many	NA	TRBJ2-1	TGTGCCAGCAGTTTTCGGCCCAGTGAGCAGTTCTTC	CASSFRPSEQFF
TRBV27	few	TRBD2	TRBJ2-1	TGTGCCAGCAGTCCATTTAGCGGGAACTCCTACAATAAGCAGTTCTTC	CASSPFSGNSYNKQFF
TRBV27	many	NA	TRBJ1-1	TGTGCCAGCAGTCGACGAGTGGACAGTGGAAAAGCTGAAGCTTTCTTT	CASSRRVDSGKAEAFF
TRBV5-1	many	NA	TRBJ2-2	TGCGCCAGCAGCTTGGGACAGAACACCGGGGAGCTGTTTTTT	CASSLGQNTGELFF
TRBV20-1	many	TRBD2	TRBJ2-1	TGCAGTGCTAGAGTGACTAGCGGGATGTACAATGAGCAGTTCTTC	CSARVTSGMYNEQFF
TRBV5-1	once	TRBD1	TRBJ1-2	TGCGCCAGCAGCGCCGGGACAGGGGAAGCCGGAGGGACCTTC	CASSAGTGEAGGTF
TRBV28	many	NA	TRBJ2-7	TGTGCCAGCAGTTTAGGCAGTATTTCCTACGAGCAGTACTTC	CASSLGSISYEQYF
TRBV30	many	TRBD2	TRBJ2-1	TGTGCCTGGAGGGGGACTCCGAGGGCTAGCGGGGCGTTCAATGAGCAGTTCTTC	CAWRGTPRASGAFNEQFF
TRBV20-1	many	NA	TRBJ2-1	TGCAGTGCTAGAGACAGGGACAATGAGCAGTTCTTC	CSARDRDNEQFF
TRBV18	many	NA	TRBJ1-6	TGTGCCAGCTCTCCGAAGACGGAGAGTGGGAGTGCCCTCCACTTT	CASSPKTESGSALHF
TRBV27	many	NA	TRBJ2-1	TGTGCCAGCAGTTCCCCCTCAAAGGGTGACAATGAGCAGTTCTTC	CASSSPSKGDNEQFF
TRBV5-4	few	TRBD2	TRBJ2-1	TGTGCCAGCAGCACCGGGACTAGTCTCAATGAGCAGTTCTTC	CASSTGTSLNEQFF
TRBV11-2	many	NA	TRBJ2-3	TGTGCCAGCAGCTCCTCTGGAACAGATACGCAGTATTTT	CASSSSGTDTQYF
TRBV3-1	few	TRBD1	TRBJ1-4	TGTGCCAGCAGCCGAAGGACAGGGGGACCTAATGAAAAACTGTTTTTT	CASSRRTGGPNEKLFF
TRBV13	NA	NA	TRBJ1-2	TGTGCCAGCAGTTACGGGGGGGCGGAAAACTATGGCTACACCTTC	CASSYGGAENYGYTF
TRBV27	many	TRBD2	TRBJ2-1	TGTGCCAGCAGGGGGGGGTGGGACAATGAGCAGTTCTTC	CASRGGWDNEQFF
TRBV4-2	NA	NA	TRBJ1-3	TGTGCCAGCAGCCAACACTCGATGGGCAGGGCTACTTCTGGAAACACCATATATTTT	CASSQHSMGRATSGNTIYF
TRBV18	many	TRBD1	TRBJ1-1	TGTGCCAGCTCACCCGCAGGGGGGAACACTGAAGCTTTCTTT	CASSPAGGNTEAFF
TRBV30	many	TRBD2	TRBJ2-3	TGTGCCTGGAGTACCGCAGCGGGAGGCACAGATACGCAGTATTTT	CAWSTAAGGTDTQYF
TRBV5-1	NA	NA	TRBJ2-7	TGCGCCAGCAGCTTGGAACTAGGGGGCTCCTACGAGCAGTACTTC	CASSLELGGSYEQYF
TRBV7-3	NA	NA	TRBJ2-2	TGTTCCAGCAGCGTCAGCGGGGAGCTGTTTTTT	CSSSVSGELFF
TRBV20-1	once	NA	TRBJ2-7	TGCAGTGCTAGAGTTTTGGACGGGTACTACGAGCAGTACTTC	CSARVLDGYYEQYF
TRBV20-1	few	NA	TRBJ1-2	TGCAGTGCTAGAGATCTTGGACAGTATTCGGGCTACACCTTC	CSARDLGQYSGYTF
TRBV6-1	many	NA	TRBJ1-5	TGTGCCAGCAGTCGGACGTCGAGCAATCAGCCCCAGCATTTT	CASSRTSSNQPQHF
TRBV28	few	NA	TRBJ1-2	TGTGCCAGCAGTAAGCCTGACAGCTATGGCTACACCTTC	CASSKPDSYGYTF
TRBV28	many	NA	TRBJ1-2	TGTGCCAGCAGTTCACCAGGGGTTAGTAGTGGCTACACCTTC	CASSSPGVSSGYTF
TRBV5-1	many	TRBD1	TRBJ2-3	TGCGCCAGCACCCCTGCCGGGACAGGGAGTAATACGCAGTATTTT	CASTPAGTGSNTQYF
TRBV5-5	many	TRBD1	TRBJ1-2	TGTGCCAGCAGCTCGGGGACTTACAGGGGCGCGGACTATGGCTACACCTTC	CASSSGTYRGADYGYTF
TRBV9	few	NA	TRBJ1-3	TGTGCCAGCAGCGTAGGTCAGGGGCTGGCTGGAAACACCATATATTTT	CASSVGQGLAGNTIYF
TRBV19	NA	TRBD1	TRBJ2-1	TGTGCCAGTAGTCCCGGGACAGGGGGCCTTTACAATGAGCAGTTCTTC	CASSPGTGGLYNEQFF
TRBV7-2	NA	TRBD2	TRBJ2-1	TGCGCCAGCACCGGACTAGCGGGTTCGTCGGGGGAGCAGTTCTTC	CASTGLAGSSGEQFF
TRBV27	many	NA	TRBJ2-7	TGTGCCAGCAGTTTGGGGTTGGCGGGGACCGGCGAGCAGTACTTC	CASSLGLAGTGEQYF
TRBV19	many	NA	TRBJ1-1	TGTGCCAGTAGTATCCGCCCTGGTTTTCGTGAAGCTTTCTTT	CASSIRPGFREAFF
TRBV9	few	NA	TRBJ2-5	TGTGCCAGCAGCGTAGGTTTCCAAGAGACCCAGTACTTC	CASSVGFQETQYF
TRBV28	few	TRBD1	TRBJ2-1	TGTGCCAGCAGTTTTTGGGACAGAGACAATGAGCAGTTCTTC	CASSFWDRDNEQFF
TRBV7-2	many	TRBD2	TRBJ2-7	TGTGCCAGCAGCTTATCTGCGCGGGAGGCCTACGAGCAGTACTTC	CASSLSAREAYEQYF
TRBV19	NA	TRBD1	TRBJ1-2	TGTGCCAGTAGTGGAGGAACCGGGACAGGGGGACGCCACACCTTC	CASSGGTGTGGRHTF
TRBV5-1	many	TRBD2	TRBJ2-7	TGCGCCAGCAGCCTGGGACTAGCGGGAGGGGAAAAGCAGTACTTC	CASSLGLAGGEKQYF
TRBV30	few	NA	TRBJ2-1	TGTGCCTGGGCCACGACTAGTTCTAGCTACAATGAGCAGTTCTTC	CAWATTSSSYNEQFF